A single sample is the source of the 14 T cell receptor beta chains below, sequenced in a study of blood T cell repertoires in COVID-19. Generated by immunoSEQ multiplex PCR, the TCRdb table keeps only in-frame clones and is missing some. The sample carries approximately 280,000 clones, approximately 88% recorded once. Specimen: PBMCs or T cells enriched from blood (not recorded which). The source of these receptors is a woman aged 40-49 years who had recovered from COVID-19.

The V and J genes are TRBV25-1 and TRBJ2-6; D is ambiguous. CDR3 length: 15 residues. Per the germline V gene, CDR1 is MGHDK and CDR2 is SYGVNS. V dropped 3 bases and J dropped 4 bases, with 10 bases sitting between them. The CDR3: CASSEYGPGANVLTF. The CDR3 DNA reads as TGTGCCAGCAGTGAGTATGGCCCAGGGGCCAACGTCCTGACTTTC.

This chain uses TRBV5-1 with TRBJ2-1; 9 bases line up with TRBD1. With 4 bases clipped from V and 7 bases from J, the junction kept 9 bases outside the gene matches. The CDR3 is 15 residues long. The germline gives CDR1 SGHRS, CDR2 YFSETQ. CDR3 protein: CASSGLGQGFNEQFF. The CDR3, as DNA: TGCGCCAGCAGCGGCCTGGGACAGGGCTTTAATGAGCAGTTCTTC.

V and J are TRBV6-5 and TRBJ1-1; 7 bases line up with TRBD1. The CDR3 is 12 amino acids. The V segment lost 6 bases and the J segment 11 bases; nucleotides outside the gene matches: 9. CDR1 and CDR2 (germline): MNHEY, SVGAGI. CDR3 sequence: CASRQTTGRAFF. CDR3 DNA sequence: TGTGCCAGCAGACAAACGACAGGGCGGGCTTTCTTT.

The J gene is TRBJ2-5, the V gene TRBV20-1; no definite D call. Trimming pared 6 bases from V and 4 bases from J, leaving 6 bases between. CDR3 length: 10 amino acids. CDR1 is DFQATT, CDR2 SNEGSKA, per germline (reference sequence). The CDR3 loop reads CSAKAETQYF. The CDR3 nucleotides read TGCAGTGCCAAAGCAGAGACCCAGTACTTC.

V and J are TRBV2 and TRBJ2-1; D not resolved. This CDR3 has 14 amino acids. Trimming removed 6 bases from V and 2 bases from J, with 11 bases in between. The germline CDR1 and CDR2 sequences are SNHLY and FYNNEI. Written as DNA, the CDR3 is TGTGCCAGCAGCTCTGAGTCCCCCTACAATGAGCAGTTCTTC. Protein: CASSSESPYNEQFF.

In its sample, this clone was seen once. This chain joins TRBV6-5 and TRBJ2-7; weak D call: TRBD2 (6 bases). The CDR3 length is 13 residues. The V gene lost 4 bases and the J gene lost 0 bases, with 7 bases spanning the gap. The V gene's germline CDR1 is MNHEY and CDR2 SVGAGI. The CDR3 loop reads CASSSGDSYEQYF. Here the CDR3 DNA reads TGTGCCAGCAGTTCGGGAGACTCCTACGAGCAGTACTTC.

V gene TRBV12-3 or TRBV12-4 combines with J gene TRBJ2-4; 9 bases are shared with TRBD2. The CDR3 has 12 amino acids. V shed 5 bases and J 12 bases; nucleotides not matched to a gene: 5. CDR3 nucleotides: TGTGCCAGCAGTACGGGACTAGCCAATCAGTACTTC. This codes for CASSTGLANQYF.

The CDR3 DNA sequence: TGTGCCAGCAGCTTAGCGGGAGTCAGAGATACGCAGTATTTT. Its protein product is CASSLAGVRDTQYF. The chain carries TRBV7-3 and TRBJ2-3, with TRBD2 matching 7 bases. Losses at the gene ends were 2 bases for V and 5 bases for J; bases not matched to a gene: 4. The V gene's germline CDR1 is SGHTA and CDR2 FQGTGA. The CDR3 extends over 14 amino acids.

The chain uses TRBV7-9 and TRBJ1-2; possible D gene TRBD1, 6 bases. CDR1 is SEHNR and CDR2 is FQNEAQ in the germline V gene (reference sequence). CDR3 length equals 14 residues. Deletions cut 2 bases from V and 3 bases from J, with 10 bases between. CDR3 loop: CASSLRGGDYGYTF. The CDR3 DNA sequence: TGTGCCAGCAGCTTACGGGGGGGCGACTATGGCTACACCTTC.

This chain's CDR3 is CASSPRATSGSSYEQYF. As DNA, the CDR3 is TGTGCCAGCAGCCCCAGGGCCACTAGCGGGAGCTCCTACGAGCAGTACTTC. The V and J genes are TRBV3-1 (or the pseudogene TRBV3-2) and TRBJ2-7, with TRBD2 matching 11 bases. Germline assignment: CDR1 LGHDT and CDR2 YNNKEL (reference sequence). The J segment lost 0 bases and the V segment lost 4 bases, leaving 8 bases of the junction unmatched. CDR3 length: 17 amino acids.

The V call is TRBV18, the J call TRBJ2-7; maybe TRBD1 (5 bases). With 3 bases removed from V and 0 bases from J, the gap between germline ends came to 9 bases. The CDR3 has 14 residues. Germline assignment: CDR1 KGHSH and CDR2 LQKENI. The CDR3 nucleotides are TGTGCCAGCTCACCCGTGACAGCCTCCTACGAGCAGTACTTC. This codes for CASSPVTASYEQYF. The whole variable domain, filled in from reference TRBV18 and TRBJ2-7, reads NAGVMQNPRHLVRRRGQEARLRCSPMKGHSHVYWYRQLPEEGLKFMVYLQKENIIDESGMPKERFSAEFPKEGPSILRIQQVVRGDSAAYFCASSPVTASYEQYFGPGTRLTVT.

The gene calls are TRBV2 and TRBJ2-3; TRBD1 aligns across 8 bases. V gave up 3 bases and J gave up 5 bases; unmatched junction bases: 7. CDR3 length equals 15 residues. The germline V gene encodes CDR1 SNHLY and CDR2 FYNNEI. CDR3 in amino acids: CASSEASGGRDTQYF. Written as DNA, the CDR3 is TGTGCCAGCAGTGAGGCGTCAGGGGGCCGAGATACGCAGTATTTT.

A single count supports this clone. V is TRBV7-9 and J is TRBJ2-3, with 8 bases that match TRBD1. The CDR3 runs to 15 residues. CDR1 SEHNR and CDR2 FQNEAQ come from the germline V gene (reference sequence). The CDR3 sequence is CVGSLGQGDTDTQYF. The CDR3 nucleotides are TGTGTGGGCAGCTTAGGACAGGGAGACACAGATACGCAGTATTTT.

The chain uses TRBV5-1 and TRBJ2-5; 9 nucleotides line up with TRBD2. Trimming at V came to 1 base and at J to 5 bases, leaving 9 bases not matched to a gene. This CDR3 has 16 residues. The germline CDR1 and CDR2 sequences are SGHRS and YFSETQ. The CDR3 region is CASSLIAGGPGETQYF. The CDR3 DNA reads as TGCGCCAGCAGCTTGATTGCGGGAGGGCCGGGCGAGACCCAGTACTTC.